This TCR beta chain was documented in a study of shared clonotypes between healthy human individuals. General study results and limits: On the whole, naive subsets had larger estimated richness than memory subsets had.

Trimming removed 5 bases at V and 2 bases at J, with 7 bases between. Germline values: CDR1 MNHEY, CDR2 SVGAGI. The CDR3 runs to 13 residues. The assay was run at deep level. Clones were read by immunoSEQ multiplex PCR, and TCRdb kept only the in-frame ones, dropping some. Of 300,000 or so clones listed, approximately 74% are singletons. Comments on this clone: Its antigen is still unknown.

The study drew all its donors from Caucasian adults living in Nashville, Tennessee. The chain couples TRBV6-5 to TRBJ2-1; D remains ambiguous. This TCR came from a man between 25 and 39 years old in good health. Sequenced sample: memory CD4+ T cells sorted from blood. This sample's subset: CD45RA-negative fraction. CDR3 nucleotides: TGTGCCAGCAGTGGCCTGGCCTACAATGAGCAGTTCTTC. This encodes CASSGLAYNEQFF.